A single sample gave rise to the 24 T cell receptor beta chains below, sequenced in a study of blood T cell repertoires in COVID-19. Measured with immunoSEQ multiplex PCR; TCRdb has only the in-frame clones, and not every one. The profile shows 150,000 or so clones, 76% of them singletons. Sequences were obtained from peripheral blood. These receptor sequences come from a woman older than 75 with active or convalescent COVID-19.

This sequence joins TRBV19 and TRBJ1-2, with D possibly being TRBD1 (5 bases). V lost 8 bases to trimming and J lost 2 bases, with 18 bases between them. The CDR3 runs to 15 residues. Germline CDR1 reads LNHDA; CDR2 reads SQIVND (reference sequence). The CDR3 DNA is TGTGCCAGTTCCACACCCAGGGAGGTGAACTATGGCTACACCTTC. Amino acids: CASSTPREVNYGYTF.

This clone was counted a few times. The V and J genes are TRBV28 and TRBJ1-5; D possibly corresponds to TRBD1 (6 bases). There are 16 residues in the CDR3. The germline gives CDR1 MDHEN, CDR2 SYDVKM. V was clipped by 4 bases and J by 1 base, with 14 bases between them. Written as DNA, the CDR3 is TGTGCCAGCAGTTCAGAAGGGGGATTAAGCAATCAGCCCCAGCATTTT. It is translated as CASSSEGGLSNQPQHF.

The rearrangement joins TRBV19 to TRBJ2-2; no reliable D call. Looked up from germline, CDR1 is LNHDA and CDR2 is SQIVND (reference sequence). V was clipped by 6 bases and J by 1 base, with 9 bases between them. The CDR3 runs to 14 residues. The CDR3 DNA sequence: TGTGCCAGTAGCTCAGCGAGGAACACCGGGGAGCTGTTTTTT. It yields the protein CASSSARNTGELFF.

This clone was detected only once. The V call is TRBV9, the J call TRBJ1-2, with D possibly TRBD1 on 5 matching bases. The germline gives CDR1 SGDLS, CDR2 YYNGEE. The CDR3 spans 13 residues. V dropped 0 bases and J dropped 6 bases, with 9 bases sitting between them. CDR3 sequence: CASSVGPGHGYTF. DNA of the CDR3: TGTGCCAGCAGCGTAGGTCCAGGGCATGGCTACACCTTC.

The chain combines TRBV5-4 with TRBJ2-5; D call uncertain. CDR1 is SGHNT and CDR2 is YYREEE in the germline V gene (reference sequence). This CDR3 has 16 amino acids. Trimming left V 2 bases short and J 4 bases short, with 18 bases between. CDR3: CASSLVSSVSGETQYF. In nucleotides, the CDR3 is TGTGCCAGCAGCTTAGTTTCTAGTGTTTCGGGAGAGACCCAGTACTTC.

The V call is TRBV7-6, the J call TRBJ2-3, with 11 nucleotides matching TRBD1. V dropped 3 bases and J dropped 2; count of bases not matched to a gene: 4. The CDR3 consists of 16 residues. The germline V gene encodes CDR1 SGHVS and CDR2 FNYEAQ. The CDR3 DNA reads TGTGCCAGCAGCTTCCGGGACAGGGGGTTCACAGATACGCAGTATTTT. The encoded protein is CASSFRDRGFTDTQYF.

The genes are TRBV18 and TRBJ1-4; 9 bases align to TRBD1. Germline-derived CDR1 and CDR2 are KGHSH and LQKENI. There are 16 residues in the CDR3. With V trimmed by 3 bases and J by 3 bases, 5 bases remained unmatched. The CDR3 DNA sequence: TGTGCCAGCTCACCGAGGGGACAGGGTCCTAATGAAAAACTGTTTTTT. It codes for CASSPRGQGPNEKLFF. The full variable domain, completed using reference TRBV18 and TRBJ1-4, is NAGVMQNPRHLVRRRGQEARLRCSPMKGHSHVYWYRQLPEEGLKFMVYLQKENIIDESGMPKERFSAEFPKEGPSILRIQQVVRGDSAAYFCASSPRGQGPNEKLFFGSGTQLSVL.

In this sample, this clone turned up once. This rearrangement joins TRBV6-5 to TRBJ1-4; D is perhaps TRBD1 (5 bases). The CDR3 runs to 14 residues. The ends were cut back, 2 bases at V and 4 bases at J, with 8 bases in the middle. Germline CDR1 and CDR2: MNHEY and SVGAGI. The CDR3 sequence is CASSYEGDNEKLFF. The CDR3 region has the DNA TGTGCCAGCAGTTACGAAGGGGATAATGAAAAACTGTTTTTT.

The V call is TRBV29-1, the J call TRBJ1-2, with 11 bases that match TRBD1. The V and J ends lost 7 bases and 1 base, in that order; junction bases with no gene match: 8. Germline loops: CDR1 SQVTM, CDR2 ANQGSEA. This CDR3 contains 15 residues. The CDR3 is CSGTAGTGGNYGYTF. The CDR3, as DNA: TGCAGCGGAACCGCCGGGACAGGGGGTAACTATGGCTACACCTTC.

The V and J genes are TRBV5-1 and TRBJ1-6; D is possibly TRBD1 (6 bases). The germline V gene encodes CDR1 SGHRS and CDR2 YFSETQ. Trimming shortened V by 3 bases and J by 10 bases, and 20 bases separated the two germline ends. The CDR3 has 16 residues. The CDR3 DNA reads TGCGCCAGCAGCTCGGACGGACAGAGGCGAGAATCACCCCTCCACTTT. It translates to CASSSDGQRRESPLHF.

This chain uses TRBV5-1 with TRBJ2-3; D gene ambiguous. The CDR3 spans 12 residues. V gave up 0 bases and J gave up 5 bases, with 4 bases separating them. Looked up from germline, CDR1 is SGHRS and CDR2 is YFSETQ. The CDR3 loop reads CASSLGVDTQYF. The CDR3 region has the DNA TGCGCCAGCAGCTTGGGAGTAGATACGCAGTATTTT.

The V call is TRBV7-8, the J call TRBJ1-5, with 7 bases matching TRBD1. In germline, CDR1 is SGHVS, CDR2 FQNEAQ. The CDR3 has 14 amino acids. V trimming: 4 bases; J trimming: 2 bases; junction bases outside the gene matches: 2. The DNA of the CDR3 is TGTGCCAGCAGCTCGGACAGGCGCAATCAGCCCCAGCATTTT. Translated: CASSSDRRNQPQHF.

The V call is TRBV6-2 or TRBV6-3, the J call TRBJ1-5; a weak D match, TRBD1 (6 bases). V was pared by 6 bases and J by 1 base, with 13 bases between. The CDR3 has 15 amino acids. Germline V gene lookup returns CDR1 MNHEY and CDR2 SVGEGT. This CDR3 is CASSKTGLSNQPQHF. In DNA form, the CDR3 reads TGTGCCAGCAGCAAAACAGGGTTAAGCAATCAGCCCCAGCATTTT.

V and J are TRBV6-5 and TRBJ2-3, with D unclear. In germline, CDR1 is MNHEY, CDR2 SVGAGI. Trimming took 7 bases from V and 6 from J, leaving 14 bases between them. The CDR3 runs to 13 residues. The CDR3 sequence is CASTRQIGDTQYF. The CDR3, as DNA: TGTGCCAGCACCAGGCAAATTGGTGATACGCAGTATTTT.

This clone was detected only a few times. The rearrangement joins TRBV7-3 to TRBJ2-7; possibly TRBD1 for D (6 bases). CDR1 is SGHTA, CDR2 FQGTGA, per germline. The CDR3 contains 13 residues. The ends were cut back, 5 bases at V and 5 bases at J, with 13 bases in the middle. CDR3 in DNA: TGTGCCAGCAGCCAAAATCAGGGGAACGAGCAGTACTTC. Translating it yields CASSQNQGNEQYF.

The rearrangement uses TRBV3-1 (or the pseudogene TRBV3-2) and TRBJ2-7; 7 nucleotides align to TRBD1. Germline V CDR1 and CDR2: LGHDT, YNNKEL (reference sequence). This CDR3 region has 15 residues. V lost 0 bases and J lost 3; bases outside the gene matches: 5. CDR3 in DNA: TGTGCCAGCAGCCAAGAGTACAGGGGTTACTACGAGCAGTACTTC. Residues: CASSQEYRGYYEQYF.

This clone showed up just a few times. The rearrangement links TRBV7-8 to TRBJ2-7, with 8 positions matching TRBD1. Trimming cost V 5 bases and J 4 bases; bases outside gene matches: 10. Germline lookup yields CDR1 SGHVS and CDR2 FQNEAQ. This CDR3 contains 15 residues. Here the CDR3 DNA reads TGTGCCAGCAGCATGGAAAGGACAGGGCCTTACGAGCAGTACTTC. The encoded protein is CASSMERTGPYEQYF.

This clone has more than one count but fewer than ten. The CDR3 loop reads CASSQVTSGINGEQFF. The CDR3 bases are TGTGCCAGCAGCCAAGTAACTAGCGGGATAAACGGGGAGCAGTTCTTC. The chain links TRBV4-2 to TRBJ2-1, with 10 bases identical to TRBD2. V was clipped by 1 base and J by 10 bases; unmatched bases: 10. Germline CDR1 and CDR2: LGHNA and YNFKEQ. The CDR3 covers 16 residues.

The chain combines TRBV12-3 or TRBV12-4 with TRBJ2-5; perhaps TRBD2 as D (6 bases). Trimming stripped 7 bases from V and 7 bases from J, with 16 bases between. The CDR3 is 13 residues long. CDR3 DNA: TGTGCCAGCACGAAACGGGGGTACGCGACCCAGTACTTC. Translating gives CASTKRGYATQYF.

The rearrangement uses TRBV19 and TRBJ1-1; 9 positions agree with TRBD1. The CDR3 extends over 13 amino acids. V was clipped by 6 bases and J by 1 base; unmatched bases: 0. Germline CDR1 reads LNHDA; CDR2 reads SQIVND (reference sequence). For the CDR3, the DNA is TGTGCCAGTAGGACAGGGGGGAACACTGAAGCTTTCTTT. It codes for CASRTGGNTEAFF.

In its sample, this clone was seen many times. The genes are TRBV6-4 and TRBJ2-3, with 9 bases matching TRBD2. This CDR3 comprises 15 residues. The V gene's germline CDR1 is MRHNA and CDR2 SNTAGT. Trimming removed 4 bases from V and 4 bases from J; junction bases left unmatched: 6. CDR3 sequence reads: CASSVGGGAADTQYF. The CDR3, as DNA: TGTGCCAGCAGTGTCGGCGGGGGGGCTGCAGATACGCAGTATTTT.

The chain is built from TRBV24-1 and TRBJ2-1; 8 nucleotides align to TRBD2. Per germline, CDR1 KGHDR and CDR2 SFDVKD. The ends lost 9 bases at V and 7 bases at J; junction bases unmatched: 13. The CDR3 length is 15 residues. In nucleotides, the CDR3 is TGTGCCACCGAGACGGTCGGGCGGGGGGTGAATGAGCAGTTCTTC. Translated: CATETVGRGVNEQFF.

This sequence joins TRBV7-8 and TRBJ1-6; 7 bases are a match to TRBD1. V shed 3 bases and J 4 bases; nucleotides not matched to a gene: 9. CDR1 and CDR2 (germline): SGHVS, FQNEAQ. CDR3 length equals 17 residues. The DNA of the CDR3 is TGTGCCAGCAGCTTTAAACTTGGGACAGCTTATAATTCACCCCTCCACTTT. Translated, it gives CASSFKLGTAYNSPLHF.

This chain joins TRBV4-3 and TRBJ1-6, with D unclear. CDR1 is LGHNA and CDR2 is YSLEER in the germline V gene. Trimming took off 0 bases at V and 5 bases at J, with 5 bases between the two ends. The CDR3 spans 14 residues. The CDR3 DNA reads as TGCGCCAGCAGCCAAGATACGGATAATTCACCCCTCCACTTT. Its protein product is CASSQDTDNSPLHF.